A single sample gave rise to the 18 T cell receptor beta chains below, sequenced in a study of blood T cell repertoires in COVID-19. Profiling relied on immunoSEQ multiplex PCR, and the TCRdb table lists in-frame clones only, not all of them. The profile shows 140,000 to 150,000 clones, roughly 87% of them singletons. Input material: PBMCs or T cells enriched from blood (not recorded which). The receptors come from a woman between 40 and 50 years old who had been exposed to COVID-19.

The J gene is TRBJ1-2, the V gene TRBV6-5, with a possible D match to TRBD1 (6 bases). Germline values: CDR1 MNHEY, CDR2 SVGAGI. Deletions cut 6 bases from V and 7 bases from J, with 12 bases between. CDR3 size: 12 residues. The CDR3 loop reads CASSPKGGGYTF. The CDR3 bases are TGTGCCAGCAGCCCAAAAGGGGGTGGCTACACCTTC.

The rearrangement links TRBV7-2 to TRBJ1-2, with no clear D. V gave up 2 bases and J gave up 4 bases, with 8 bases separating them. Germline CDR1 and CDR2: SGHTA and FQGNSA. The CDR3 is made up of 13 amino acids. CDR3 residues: CASSLRQRYGYTF. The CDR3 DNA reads TGTGCCAGCAGCTTACGACAACGCTATGGCTACACCTTC. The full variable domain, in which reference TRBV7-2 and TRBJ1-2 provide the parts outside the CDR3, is GAGVSQSPSNKVTEKGKDVELRCDPISGHTALYWYRQSLGQGLEFLIYFQGNSAPDKSGLPSDRFSAERTGGSVSTLTIQRTQQEDSAVYLCASSLRQRYGYTFGSGTRLTVV.

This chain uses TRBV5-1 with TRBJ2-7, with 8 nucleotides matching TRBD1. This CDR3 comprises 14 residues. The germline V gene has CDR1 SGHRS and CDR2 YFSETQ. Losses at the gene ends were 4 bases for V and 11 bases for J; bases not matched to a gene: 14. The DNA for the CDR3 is TGCGCCAGCAGCCCGGGGACAGGACAGGGCAGGGAGTACTTC. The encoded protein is CASSPGTGQGREYF.

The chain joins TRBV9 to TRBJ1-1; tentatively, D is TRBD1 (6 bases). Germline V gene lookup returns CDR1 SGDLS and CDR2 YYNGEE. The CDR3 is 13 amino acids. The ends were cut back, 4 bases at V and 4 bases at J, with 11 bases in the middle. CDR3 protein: CASSLGGVTEAFF. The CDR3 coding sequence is TGTGCCAGCAGCTTAGGGGGAGTCACTGAAGCTTTCTTT.

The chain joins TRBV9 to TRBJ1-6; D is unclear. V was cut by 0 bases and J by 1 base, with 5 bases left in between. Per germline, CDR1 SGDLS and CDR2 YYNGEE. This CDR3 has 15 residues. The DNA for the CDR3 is TGTGCCAGCAGCGTAGCCCAGTCCTATAATTCACCCCTCCACTTT. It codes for CASSVAQSYNSPLHF.

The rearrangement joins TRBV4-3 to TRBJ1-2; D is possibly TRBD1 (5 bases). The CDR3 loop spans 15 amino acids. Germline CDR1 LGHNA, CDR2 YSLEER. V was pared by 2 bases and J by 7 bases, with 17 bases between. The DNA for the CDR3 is TGCGCCAGCAGCCAATCCGGCCAGGGTAGTGGTGGCTACACCTTC. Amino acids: CASSQSGQGSGGYTF.

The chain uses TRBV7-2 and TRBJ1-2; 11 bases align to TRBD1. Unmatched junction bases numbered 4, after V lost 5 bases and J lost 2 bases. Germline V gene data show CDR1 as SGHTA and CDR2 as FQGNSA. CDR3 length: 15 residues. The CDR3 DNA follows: TGTGCCAGCAGCCAACGGACAGGGGGCAACTATGGCTACACCTTC. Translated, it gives CASSQRTGGNYGYTF.

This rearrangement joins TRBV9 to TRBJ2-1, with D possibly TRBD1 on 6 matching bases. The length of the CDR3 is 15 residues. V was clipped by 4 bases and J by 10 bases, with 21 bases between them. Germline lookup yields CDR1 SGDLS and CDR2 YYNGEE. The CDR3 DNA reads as TGTGCCAGCAGCCGACAGGTAACCTTCCTTAGCGAGCAGTTCTTC. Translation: CASSRQVTFLSEQFF.

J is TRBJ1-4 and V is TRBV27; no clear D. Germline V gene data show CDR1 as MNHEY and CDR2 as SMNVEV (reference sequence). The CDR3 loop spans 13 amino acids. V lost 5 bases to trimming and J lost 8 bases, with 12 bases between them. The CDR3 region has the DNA TGTGCCAGCAGTCTTAGCTATGGAGAAAAACTGTTTTTT. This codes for CASSLSYGEKLFF.

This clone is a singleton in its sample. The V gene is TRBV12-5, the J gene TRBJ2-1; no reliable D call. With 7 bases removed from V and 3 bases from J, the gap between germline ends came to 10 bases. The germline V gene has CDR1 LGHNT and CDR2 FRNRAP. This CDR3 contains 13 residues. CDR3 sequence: CASVLAYYNEQFF. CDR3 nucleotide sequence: TGTGCTAGTGTTCTTGCGTACTACAATGAGCAGTTCTTC.

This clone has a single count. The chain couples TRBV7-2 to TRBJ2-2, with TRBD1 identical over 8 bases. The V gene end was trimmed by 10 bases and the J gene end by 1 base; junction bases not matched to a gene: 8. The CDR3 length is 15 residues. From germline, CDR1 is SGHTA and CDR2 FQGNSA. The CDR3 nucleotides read TGTGCCACCACTCGACAGGGGATGAACACCGGGGAGCTGTTTTTT. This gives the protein CATTRQGMNTGELFF.

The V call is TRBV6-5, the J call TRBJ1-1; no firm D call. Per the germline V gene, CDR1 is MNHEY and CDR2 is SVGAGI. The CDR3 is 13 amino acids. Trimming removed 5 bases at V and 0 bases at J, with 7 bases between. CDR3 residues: CASSRVLNTEAFF. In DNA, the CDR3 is TGTGCCAGCAGTCGTGTCCTGAACACTGAAGCTTTCTTT.

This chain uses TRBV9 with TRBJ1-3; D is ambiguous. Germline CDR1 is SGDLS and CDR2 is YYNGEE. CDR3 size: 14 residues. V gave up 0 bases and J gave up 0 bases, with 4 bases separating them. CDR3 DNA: TGTGCCAGCAGCGTAGACACCTCTGGAAACACCATATATTTT. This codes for CASSVDTSGNTIYF.

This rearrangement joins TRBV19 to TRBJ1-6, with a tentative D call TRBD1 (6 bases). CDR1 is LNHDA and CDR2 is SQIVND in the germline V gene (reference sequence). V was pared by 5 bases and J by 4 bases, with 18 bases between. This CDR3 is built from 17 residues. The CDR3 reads CASSWDIQGQYNSPLHF. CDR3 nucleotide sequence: TGTGCCAGTAGTTGGGACATCCAAGGGCAATATAATTCACCCCTCCACTTT.

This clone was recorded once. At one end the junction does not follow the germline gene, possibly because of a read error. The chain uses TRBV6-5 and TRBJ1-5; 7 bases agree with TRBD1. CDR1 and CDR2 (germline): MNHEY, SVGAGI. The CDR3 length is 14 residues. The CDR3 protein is CASSYLQGNQPQHF. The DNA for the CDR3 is TGTGCCAGCAGCTACTTACAGGGGAATCAGCCCCAGCATTTT.

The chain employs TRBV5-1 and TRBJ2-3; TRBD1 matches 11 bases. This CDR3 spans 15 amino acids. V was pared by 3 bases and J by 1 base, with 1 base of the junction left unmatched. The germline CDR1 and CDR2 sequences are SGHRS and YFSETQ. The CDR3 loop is CASSSGQGGTDTQYF. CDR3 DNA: TGCGCCAGCAGCTCGGGACAGGGGGGCACAGATACGCAGTATTTT. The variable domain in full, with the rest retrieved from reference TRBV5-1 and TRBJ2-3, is KAGVTQTPRYLIKTRGQQVTLSCSPISGHRSVSWYQQTPGQGLQFLFEYFSETQRNKGNFPGRFSGRQFSNSRSEMNVSTLELGDSALYLCASSSGQGGTDTQYFGPGTRLTVL.

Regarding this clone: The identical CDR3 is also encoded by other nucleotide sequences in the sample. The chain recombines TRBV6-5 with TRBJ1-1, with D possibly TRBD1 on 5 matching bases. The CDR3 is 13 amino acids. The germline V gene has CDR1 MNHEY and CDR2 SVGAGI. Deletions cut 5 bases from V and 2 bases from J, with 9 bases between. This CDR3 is CASSRQGNTEAFF. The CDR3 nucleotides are TGTGCCAGCAGTCGTCAGGGTAACACTGAAGCTTTCTTT.

CDR3 nucleotide sequence: TGTGCCAGCAGTGTTGCGACTAGCGGGGGGGCCGGTGAGCAGTTCTTC. It is translated as CASSVATSGGAGEQFF. V gene TRBV6-4 combines with J gene TRBJ2-1; 14 bases are a match to TRBD2. Trimming at V came to 4 bases and at J to 9 bases, leaving 8 bases not matched to a gene. CDR1 is MRHNA and CDR2 is SNTAGT in the germline V gene. CDR3 length: 16 amino acids.